The 12 T cell receptor beta chains below were found in one sample sequenced in a study of T cells after yellow fever vaccination. Each CDR3 protein gets one entry after TCRdb re-called the 5' RACE reads with MiXCR. The sample shows about 110,000 distinct CDR3 sequences, roughly 8.4% of them seen only once. Sequences were derived from CD8+ T cells sorted from PBMCs, sampled 45 days after the yellow fever booster vaccination. The receptors derive from a man younger than 45 who received the YFV17D yellow fever vaccine.

The chain couples TRBV4-2 to TRBJ2-7; no reliable D call. Germline assignment: CDR1 LGHNA and CDR2 YNFKEQ. V was cut by 1 base and J by 3 bases, with 7 bases left in between. The CDR3 length is 13 residues. In nucleotides, the CDR3 is TGTGCCAGCAGCCAAGTTCAGTACTACGAGCAGTACTTC. As protein: CASSQVQYYEQYF.

This clonotype has a handful of counts. V usage is TRBV20-1 and J usage is TRBJ1-1; weak D call: TRBD1 (5 bases). Germline-derived CDR1 and CDR2 are DFQATT and SNEGSKA (reference sequence). V lost 6 bases and J 5 bases, leaving 16 bases between the germline ends. This CDR3 has 13 residues. CDR3 residues: CSAPRWGKTEAFF. In nucleotides, the CDR3 is TGCAGTGCCCCGCGGTGGGGGAAAACTGAAGCTTTCTTT.

The chain has TRBV7-9 and TRBJ2-1, with 10 bases lining up with TRBD2. This CDR3 has 17 amino acids. Germline-derived CDR1 and CDR2 are SEHNR and FQNEAQ (reference sequence). V was clipped by 3 bases and J by 8 bases; unmatched bases: 13. Written as DNA, the CDR3 is TGTGCCAGCAGCTTTATCCCGGGGACTAGCGAGGGGGATGAGCAGTTCTTC. The encoded protein is CASSFIPGTSEGDEQFF.

This clonotype was found many times. The chain uses TRBV6-5 and TRBJ1-5; D call uncertain. CDR1 MNHEY and CDR2 SVGAGI come from the germline V gene. The CDR3 totals 13 residues. With 0 bases removed from V and 5 bases from J, the gap between germline ends came to 5 bases. CDR3 loop: CASSYSEYQPQHF. The CDR3 nucleotides are TGTGCCAGCAGTTACTCGGAGTATCAGCCCCAGCATTTT.

This clonotype was counted many times. CDR3 protein: CASRPRDSLYEQYF. DNA of the CDR3: TGTGCCAGCAGGCCGAGGGACAGCCTCTACGAGCAGTACTTC. The chain uses TRBV12-3 or TRBV12-4 and TRBJ2-7; 7 bases agree with TRBD1. The CDR3 has 14 amino acids. V lost 6 bases to trimming and J lost 3 bases; unmatched junction nucleotides: 8.

This chain uses TRBV5-1 with TRBJ2-7, with 9 bases aligning to TRBD2. V gave up 7 bases and J gave up 5 bases; unmatched junction bases: 7. The CDR3 totals 13 residues. Germline V gene lookup returns CDR1 SGHRS and CDR2 YFSETQ. The CDR3 protein is CASGASGMHEQYF. CDR3 in DNA: TGCGCCAGCGGGGCTAGCGGGATGCACGAGCAGTACTTC.

The table lists this clonotype with many counts. The chain is built from TRBV30 and TRBJ2-1, with TRBD2 as a possible D gene (6 bases). This CDR3 spans 13 amino acids. CDR1 and CDR2 from the germline V gene are GTSNPN and SVGIG (reference sequence). With 0 bases removed from V and 10 bases from J, the gap between germline ends came to 13 bases. CDR3 bases: TGTGCCTGGAGTGTCCTACTTGCGGGAGAGCAGTTCTTC. Residues: CAWSVLLAGEQFF.

This clonotype was picked up many times. This chain links TRBV6-2 or TRBV6-3 with TRBJ2-7, with 9 positions matching TRBD1. CDR1 and CDR2 from the germline V gene are MNHEY and SVGEGT. The CDR3 contains 17 residues. Trimming cost V 0 bases and J 5 bases; bases outside gene matches: 11. The CDR3 nucleotides read TGTGCCAGCAGTTACTCGATGCCCGGGACAGGGCTCCACGAGCAGTACTTC. It specifies CASSYSMPGTGLHEQYF.

In its sample, this clonotype was seen many times. The chain couples TRBV15 to TRBJ2-2, with 11 bases aligning to TRBD2. V trimming: 8 bases; J trimming: 5 bases; junction bases outside the gene matches: 7. The CDR3 contains 15 residues. The germline gives CDR1 LNHNV, CDR2 YYDKDF (reference sequence). CDR3 DNA sequence: TGTGCCACCCTTACTAGCGGGAGTGGGACCGGGGAGCTGTTTTTT. Its translation: CATLTSGSGTGELFF. The variable domain in full, completed from reference TRBV15 and TRBJ2-2, reads DAMVIQNPRYQVTQFGKPVTLSCSQTLNHNVMYWYQQKSSQAPKLLFHYYDKDFNNEADTPDNFQSRRPNTSFCFLDIRSPGLGDTAMYLCATLTSGSGTGELFFGEGSRLTVL.

The sample holds many counts of this clonotype. J is TRBJ2-2 and V is TRBV6-5; 9 bases line up with TRBD2. Germline V gene sequence: CDR1 MNHEY, CDR2 SVGAGI. With 1 base clipped from V and 5 bases from J, the junction kept 14 bases outside the gene matches. The CDR3 consists of 19 residues. For the CDR3, the DNA is TGTGCCAGCAGTTACTTGGCTAGCGGGACCGGGGGGGTGACCGGGGAGCTGTTTTTT. Amino acids: CASSYLASGTGGVTGELFF.

This clonotype was counted at least ten times. The chain uses TRBV20-1 and TRBJ2-2; 7 bases map to TRBD2. CDR1 and CDR2 from the germline V gene are DFQATT and SNEGSKA (reference sequence). CDR3 length: 13 amino acids. V lost 5 bases and J lost 7; bases outside the gene matches: 7. The CDR3 reads CSASSSGGGELFF. The CDR3 coding sequence is TGCAGTGCTTCATCCTCGGGGGGCGGGGAGCTGTTTTTT.

This clonotype was recorded at least ten times. The chain couples TRBV2 to TRBJ2-7; weak D call: TRBD2 (5 bases). The CDR3 extends over 14 amino acids. CDR1 and CDR2 (germline): SNHLY, FYNNEI. V lost 3 bases and J 0 bases, leaving 9 bases between the germline ends. CDR3 nucleotides: TGTGCCAGCAGTGACCGACGGGGCTCCTACGAGCAGTACTTC. Encoded protein: CASSDRRGSYEQYF.